This is a list of T cell receptor beta chains from one sample in a study of blood T cells in healthy people across ages. From the 5' RACE reads, TCRdb called clonotypes with MiXCR, one entry per CDR3 protein. The table records around 900,000 distinct CDR3 sequences, around 54% of them present only once. Material for sequencing was blood. The origin of the receptors is a woman in her sixties or seventies in good health. The CDR3 runs from the conserved cysteine through the conserved F or W. The D gene is left open where the match is weak. A row's size may be missing; if present it is once, few, many or a size class.

V,size,D,J,length,DNA,CDR3
TRBV5-4,.,TRBD2,TRBJ2-7,15,TGTGCCAGCAGCTTGGCCATGCGGGGGACCTACGAGCAGTACTTC,CASSLAMRGTYEQYF
TRBV3-1,.,.,TRBJ2-7,15,TGTGCCAGCAGCCCCCGAGCCAGGGATCGCTACGAGCAGTACTTC,CASSPRARDRYEQYF
TRBV13,few,.,TRBJ2-7,12,TGTGCCAGCAGCTTAAATAAGTACGAGCAGTACTTC,CASSLNKYEQYF
TRBV5-4,few,.,TRBJ2-1,17,TGTGCCAGCAGCTTACGAATCAGGACTATCTCCTACAATGAGCAGTTCTTC,CASSLRIRTISYNEQFF
TRBV4-1,few,.,TRBJ2-1,16,TGCGCCAGCAGCCACGGCGGGCGTAGCTCCTACAATGAGCAGTTCTTC,CASSHGGRSSYNEQFF
TRBV20-1,.,.,TRBJ2-1,15,TGCAGTGCTAGAGGGCGGTCCGGTAGTCTCCATGAGCAGTTCTTC,CSARGRSGSLHEQFF
TRBV10-3,.,.,TRBJ2-7,13,TGTGCCACCCGCGAGGGATTAGGCTACGAGCAGTACTTC,CATREGLGYEQYF
TRBV7-9,many,.,TRBJ2-7,14,TGTGCCAGCAGCCCTAGCCCGGGAAGCTACGAGCAGTACTTC,CASSPSPGSYEQYF
TRBV7-2,few,TRBD1,TRBJ2-7,14,TGTGCCAGCAGCTCACAGGGGGCTTGGTACGAGCAGTACTTC,CASSSQGAWYEQYF
TRBV7-2,few,.,TRBJ2-1,17,TGTGCCAGCAGCTCCTCAGCCCGGGCTACCTCCTACAATGAGCAGTTCTTC,CASSSSARATSYNEQFF
TRBV2,.,TRBD2,TRBJ2-7,15,TGTGCCAGCAGTGAAGTTGTGGCGGGAGGTGGCGAGCAGTACTTC,CASSEVVAGGGEQYF
TRBV10-2,.,TRBD1,TRBJ2-5,16,TGCGCCAGCAGTGAGTCGATGAGGACAGGGAAAGAGACCCAGTACTTC,CASSESMRTGKETQYF
TRBV10-2,.,TRBD1,TRBJ2-4,15,TGCGCCAGCAAATCAGGGGGATTAGCCAAAAAAATTCAGTACTTC,CASKSGGLAKKIQYF